The rows below give T cell receptor beta chains drawn from one sample of a study of cytomegalovirus exposure and HLA in healthy donors. Clones were sequenced by immunoSEQ multiplex PCR, and TCRdb holds only the in-frame ones, with some missing. The repertoire holds some 98,000 clones, with more than 60% as singletons. The sequenced sample was PBMCs. These receptors all come from a man aged 50-60 years in good health and CMV-seronegative. Both conserved end residues are part of each CDR3. The order of the fields is CDR3 protein, CDR3 DNA, clone size, D gene, J gene, V gene. The D gene is left open where the match is weak. Only some rows state a clone size, as once, few, many or a class for expanded clones.

CDR3 protein: CASSPIRPGELFF; CDR3 DNA: TGTGCCAGCAGCCCTATTCGCCCCGGGGAGCTGTTTTTT; clone size: few; D gene: -; J gene: TRBJ2-2; V gene: TRBV28
CDR3 protein: CASSIAGTRRTGELFF; CDR3 DNA: TGTGCCAGTAGTATAGCTGGGACTAGGAGGACCGGGGAGCTGTTTTTT; clone size: -; D gene: TRBD2; J gene: TRBJ2-2; V gene: TRBV19
CDR3 protein: CASSGTSGTDTQYF; CDR3 DNA: TGTGCCAGCAGCGGGACTAGCGGGACAGATACGCAGTATTTT; clone size: few; D gene: TRBD2; J gene: TRBJ2-3; V gene: TRBV9
CDR3 protein: CASSLFGNPTDSPLHF; CDR3 DNA: TGTGCCAGCAGTTTATTCGGGAATCCCACGGATTCACCCCTCCACTTT; clone size: -; D gene: -; J gene: TRBJ1-6; V gene: TRBV28
CDR3 protein: CASSPTQGKSGELFF; CDR3 DNA: TGTGCCAGCAGCCCCACACAGGGGAAATCCGGGGAGCTGTTTTTT; clone size: -; D gene: TRBD1; J gene: TRBJ2-2; V gene: TRBV5-4
CDR3 protein: CASGGGGPEAFF; CDR3 DNA: TGTGCCAGCGGGGGAGGGGGGCCTGAAGCTTTCTTT; clone size: -; D gene: -; J gene: TRBJ1-1; V gene: TRBV11-2
CDR3 protein: CASSFRGLTEAFF; CDR3 DNA: TGTGCCAGCAGTTTCAGGGGTTTAACTGAAGCTTTCTTT; clone size: -; D gene: -; J gene: TRBJ1-1; V gene: TRBV27
CDR3 protein: CASRKGHSLSYEQYF; CDR3 DNA: TGTGCCAGTAGAAAAGGACATTCTCTCTCCTACGAGCAGTACTTC; clone size: -; D gene: -; J gene: TRBJ2-7; V gene: TRBV19
CDR3 protein: CASSVTSGSINEQFF; CDR3 DNA: TGCGCCAGCAGCGTGACTAGCGGGAGTATCAATGAGCAGTTCTTC; clone size: -; D gene: TRBD2; J gene: TRBJ2-1; V gene: TRBV5-1
CDR3 protein: CASKVGAYYGYTF; CDR3 DNA: TGCGCCAGCAAGGTGGGCGCCTACTATGGCTACACCTTC; clone size: -; D gene: -; J gene: TRBJ1-2; V gene: TRBV10-1
CDR3 protein: CASTGGYEQYF; CDR3 DNA: TGTGCCAGCACCGGGGGCTACGAGCAGTACTTC; clone size: -; D gene: -; J gene: TRBJ2-7; V gene: TRBV6-5
CDR3 protein: CASSPPSLGGLDGYTF; CDR3 DNA: TGTGCCAGCTCACCACCGAGTTTAGGGGGCCTAGATGGCTACACCTTC; clone size: -; D gene: TRBD1; J gene: TRBJ1-2; V gene: TRBV18
CDR3 protein: CASDRNGQGAAGDTQYF; CDR3 DNA: TGTGCCAGCGACCGGAACGGGCAGGGGGCAGCTGGAGATACGCAGTATTTT; clone size: -; D gene: TRBD1; J gene: TRBJ2-3; V gene: TRBV7-9
CDR3 protein: CASSNSNSNQPQHF; CDR3 DNA: TGTGCCAGCAGCAACAGCAATAGCAATCAGCCCCAGCATTTT; clone size: -; D gene: -; J gene: TRBJ1-5; V gene: TRBV25-1
CDR3 protein: CASSYGGQGPYEQYF; CDR3 DNA: TGTGCCAGCAGTTACGGGGGACAGGGACCCTACGAGCAGTACTTC; clone size: few; D gene: TRBD1; J gene: TRBJ2-7; V gene: TRBV6-6
CDR3 protein: CASSLGGGQASPLHF; CDR3 DNA: TGTGCCAGCAGCTTAGGGGGGGGACAGGCTTCACCCCTCCACTTT; clone size: -; D gene: TRBD1; J gene: TRBJ1-6; V gene: TRBV7-9
CDR3 protein: CASSIQGSQAGELFF; CDR3 DNA: TGTGCCAGTAGTATTCAGGGCAGTCAGGCCGGGGAGCTGTTTTTT; clone size: -; D gene: -; J gene: TRBJ2-2; V gene: TRBV19
CDR3 protein: CASSLSGIAAVYEQYF; CDR3 DNA: TGTGCCAGCAGCCTGTCAGGGATCGCGGCTGTCTACGAGCAGTACTTC; clone size: once; D gene: -; J gene: TRBJ2-7; V gene: TRBV7-9
CDR3 protein: CASSPGHSGNTIYF; CDR3 DNA: TGTGCCAGCAGCCCGGGACACTCTGGAAACACCATATATTTT; clone size: once; D gene: -; J gene: TRBJ1-3; V gene: TRBV14
CDR3 protein: CASSMTGGNTGELFF; CDR3 DNA: TGTGCCAGCAGCATGACAGGGGGGAACACCGGGGAGCTGTTTTTT; clone size: -; D gene: TRBD1; J gene: TRBJ2-2; V gene: TRBV9
CDR3 protein: CASSGSGTGELFF; CDR3 DNA: TGTGCCAGCTCGGGGTCCGGCACCGGGGAGCTGTTTTTT; clone size: -; D gene: -; J gene: TRBJ2-2; V gene: TRBV2
CDR3 protein: CASSLDGLARNEQFF; CDR3 DNA: TGTGCCAGCAGCTTAGACGGACTAGCCCGAAATGAGCAGTTCTTC; clone size: -; D gene: TRBD2; J gene: TRBJ2-1; V gene: TRBV11-2
CDR3 protein: CASRDRVLNEQYF; CDR3 DNA: TGTGCCAGCCGGGACAGGGTTCTGAACGAGCAGTACTTC; clone size: -; D gene: TRBD1; J gene: TRBJ2-7; V gene: TRBV25-1
CDR3 protein: CASSGALRTGELFF; CDR3 DNA: TGCGCCAGCAGCGGGGCGCTACGCACCGGGGAGCTGTTTTTT; clone size: -; D gene: -; J gene: TRBJ2-2; V gene: TRBV5-1
CDR3 protein: CASSPGLGSDTQYF; CDR3 DNA: TGCGCCAGCAGTCCGGGACTAGGCTCCGATACGCAGTATTTT; clone size: -; D gene: TRBD2; J gene: TRBJ2-3; V gene: TRBV5-1
CDR3 protein: CASSGSGRAFTGELFF; CDR3 DNA: TGTGCCAGCAGCGGAAGCGGGAGGGCCTTCACCGGGGAGCTGTTTTTT; clone size: -; D gene: TRBD2; J gene: TRBJ2-2; V gene: TRBV9
CDR3 protein: CAISAQYGYTF; CDR3 DNA: TGTGCCATCAGTGCACAGTATGGCTACACCTTC; clone size: few; D gene: -; J gene: TRBJ1-2; V gene: TRBV10-3
CDR3 protein: CASSPLGAGFTDTQYF; CDR3 DNA: TGTGCCAGCAGCCCTTTGGGAGCGGGGTTCACAGATACGCAGTATTTT; clone size: -; D gene: TRBD2; J gene: TRBJ2-3; V gene: TRBV4-2
CDR3 protein: CASTGGDWVETQYF; CDR3 DNA: TGTGCCAGCACTGGAGGGGACTGGGTTGAGACCCAGTACTTC; clone size: few; D gene: -; J gene: TRBJ2-5; V gene: TRBV6-6
CDR3 protein: CASSPGSSGNYIETQYF; CDR3 DNA: TGTGCCAGCTCACCGGGTTCTAGCGGGAATTACATAGAGACCCAGTACTTC; clone size: -; D gene: TRBD2; J gene: TRBJ2-5; V gene: TRBV18
CDR3 protein: CASSLSGQGHRGYTF; CDR3 DNA: TGTGCCAGCAGTTTATCGGGACAGGGTCATCGTGGCTACACCTTC; clone size: few; D gene: TRBD1; J gene: TRBJ1-2; V gene: TRBV28
CDR3 protein: CASCNGTGRGNQPQHF; CDR3 DNA: TGTGCCAGCTGCAACGGGACAGGTAGGGGCAATCAGCCCCAGCATTTT; clone size: -; D gene: TRBD1; J gene: TRBJ1-5; V gene: TRBV28
CDR3 protein: CAISRESTEAFF; CDR3 DNA: TGTGCCATCAGTAGAGAGTCCACTGAAGCTTTCTTT; clone size: few; D gene: -; J gene: TRBJ1-1; V gene: TRBV10-3
CDR3 protein: CASTDRANTGELFF; CDR3 DNA: TGCGCCAGCACGGACAGAGCGAACACCGGGGAGCTGTTTTTT; clone size: -; D gene: -; J gene: TRBJ2-2; V gene: TRBV10-1
CDR3 protein: CASSFQEDNSPLHF; CDR3 DNA: TGTGCCAGCAGCTTTCAGGAGGATAATTCACCCCTCCACTTT; clone size: -; D gene: -; J gene: TRBJ1-6; V gene: TRBV7-9
CDR3 protein: CASEVNTEAFF; CDR3 DNA: TGTGCCAGCGAGGTGAACACTGAAGCTTTCTTT; clone size: few; D gene: -; J gene: TRBJ1-1; V gene: TRBV28
CDR3 protein: CSARGGIQYF; CDR3 DNA: TGCAGTGCTAGGGGGGGCATTCAGTACTTC; clone size: once; D gene: -; J gene: TRBJ2-4; V gene: TRBV20-1
CDR3 protein: CASSFQRGAYEQYF; CDR3 DNA: TGTGCCAGCAGTTTTCAGCGGGGAGCCTACGAGCAGTACTTC; clone size: -; D gene: TRBD2; J gene: TRBJ2-7; V gene: TRBV27
CDR3 protein: CASSYGESQHF; CDR3 DNA: TGTGCCAGCAGTTATGGAGAGTCCCAGCATTTT; clone size: -; D gene: -; J gene: TRBJ1-5; V gene: TRBV6-5
CDR3 protein: CSVVVLGGRETQYF; CDR3 DNA: TGCAGCGTTGTAGTACTGGGAGGGCGGGAGACCCAGTACTTC; clone size: -; D gene: TRBD2; J gene: TRBJ2-5; V gene: TRBV29-1
CDR3 protein: CASSPPGQGRIQYF; CDR3 DNA: TGTGCCAGCAGTCCACCGGGACAGGGAAGGATTCAGTACTTC; clone size: -; D gene: TRBD1; J gene: TRBJ2-4; V gene: TRBV27
CDR3 protein: CASSLADSNSYEQYF; CDR3 DNA: TGTGCCAGCAGTTTGGCGGACAGCAACTCCTACGAGCAGTACTTC; clone size: -; D gene: -; J gene: TRBJ2-7; V gene: TRBV27